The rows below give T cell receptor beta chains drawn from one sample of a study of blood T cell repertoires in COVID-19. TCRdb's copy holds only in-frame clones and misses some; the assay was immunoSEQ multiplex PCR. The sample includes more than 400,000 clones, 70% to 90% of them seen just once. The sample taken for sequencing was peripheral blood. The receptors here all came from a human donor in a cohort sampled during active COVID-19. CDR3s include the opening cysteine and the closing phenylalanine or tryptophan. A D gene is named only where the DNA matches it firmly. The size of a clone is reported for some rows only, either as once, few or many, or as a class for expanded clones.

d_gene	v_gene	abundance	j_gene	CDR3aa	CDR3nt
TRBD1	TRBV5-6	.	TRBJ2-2	CASSPTGGTGELFF	TGTGCCAGCAGCCCAACAGGGGGGACCGGGGAGCTGTTTTTT
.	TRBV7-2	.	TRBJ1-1	CASSLLDRHTEAFF	TGTGCCAGCAGCCTCCTGGACAGACACACTGAAGCTTTCTTT
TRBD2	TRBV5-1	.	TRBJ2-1	CASSPIAGTSLDEQFF	TGCGCCAGCAGCCCAATTGCCGGGACTAGTTTGGATGAGCAGTTCTTC
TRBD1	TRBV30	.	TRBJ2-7	CACARQGTFYEQYF	TGTGCCTGTGCTAGACAGGGAACCTTCTACGAGCAGTACTTC
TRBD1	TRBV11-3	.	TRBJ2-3	CASSKRTGGSDTQYF	TGTGCCAGCAGCAAAAGGACAGGGGGCTCAGATACGCAGTATTTT
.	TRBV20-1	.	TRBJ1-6	CSASFQDNSPLHF	TGCAGTGCTAGTTTCCAGGATAATTCACCCCTCCACTTT
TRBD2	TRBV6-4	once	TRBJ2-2	CASSGLAGAGELFF	TGTGCCAGCAGTGGCCTAGCGGGAGCCGGGGAGCTGTTTTTT
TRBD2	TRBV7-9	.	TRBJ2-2	CASSLDTSGRNTGELFF	TGTGCCAGCAGCCTAGACACTAGCGGGAGAAACACCGGGGAGCTGTTTTTT
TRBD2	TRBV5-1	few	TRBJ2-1	CASSFWSGVRNNEQFF	TGCGCCAGCAGCTTTTGGAGCGGGGTCCGGAATAATGAGCAGTTCTTC
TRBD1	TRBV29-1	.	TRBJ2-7	CSVEETGGAYEQYF	TGCAGCGTTGAAGAGACAGGGGGCGCCTACGAGCAGTACTTC
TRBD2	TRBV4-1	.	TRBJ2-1	CASSQVRQGSRSTSGSKNEQFF	TGCGCCAGCAGCCAAGTTAGACAGGGGTCCCGATCGACTAGCGGGAGTAAAAATGAGCAGTTCTTC
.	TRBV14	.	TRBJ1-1	CASSQLTGGTEAFF	TGTGCCAGCAGCCAACTAACGGGGGGGACTGAAGCTTTCTTT
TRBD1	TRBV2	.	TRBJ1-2	CASMRQGAYGYTF	TGTGCCAGCATGAGGCAGGGGGCCTATGGCTACACCTTC
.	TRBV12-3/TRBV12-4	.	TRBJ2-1	CASSLRGSEQFF	TGTGCCAGCAGTTTAAGGGGCAGTGAGCAGTTCTTC
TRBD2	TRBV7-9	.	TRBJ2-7	CASSPYRGLANYEQYF	TGTGCCAGCAGCCCCTATAGGGGACTAGCGAACTACGAGCAGTACTTC
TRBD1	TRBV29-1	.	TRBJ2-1	CSVEDPRTGEYNEQFF	TGCAGCGTTGAAGATCCACGGACAGGGGAGTACAATGAGCAGTTCTTC
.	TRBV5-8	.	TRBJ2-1	CASSLSLAGRYNEQFF	TGTGCCAGCAGCTTGTCTCTGGCGGGCCGGTACAATGAGCAGTTCTTC
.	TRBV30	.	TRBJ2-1	CAWSRSSYNEQFF	TGTGCCTGGAGTAGGAGCTCCTACAATGAGCAGTTCTTC
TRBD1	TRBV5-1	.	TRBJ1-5	CASSLEGQGGQPQHF	TGCGCCAGCAGCTTGGAAGGGCAGGGGGGTCAGCCCCAGCATTTT
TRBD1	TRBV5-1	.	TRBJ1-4	CASSTGQPGEKLFF	TGCGCCAGCAGCACGGGACAGCCAGGTGAAAAACTGTTTTTT
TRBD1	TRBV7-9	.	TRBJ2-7	CASSLGTGGPYEQYF	TGTGCCAGCAGCTTAGGGACAGGGGGTCCCTACGAGCAGTACTTC
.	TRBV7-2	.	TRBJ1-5	CASSPQGGSNQPQHF	TGTGCCAGCAGCCCACAGGGAGGGAGTAATCAGCCCCAGCATTTT
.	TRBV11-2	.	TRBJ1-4	CASSQVPGSQTEKLFF	TGTGCCAGCAGCCAAGTCCCGGGATCCCAAACGGAAAAACTGTTTTTT
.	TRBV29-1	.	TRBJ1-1	CSVPSGGFTEAFF	TGCAGCGTTCCTTCGGGGGGGTTTACTGAAGCTTTCTTT
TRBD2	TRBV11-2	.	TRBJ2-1	CASSPSAGGPWNEQFF	TGTGCCAGCAGCCCTTCGGCGGGAGGGCCTTGGAATGAGCAGTTCTTC
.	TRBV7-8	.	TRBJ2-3	CATIAGASTDTQYF	TGTGCCACCATTGCAGGGGCAAGCACAGATACGCAGTATTTT
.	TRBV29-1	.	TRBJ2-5	CSVGHSQETQYF	TGCAGCGTGGGACACAGCCAAGAGACCCAGTACTTC
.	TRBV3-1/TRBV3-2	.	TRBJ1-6	CASSSDRRTLHF	TGTGCCAGCAGCTCAGACAGGAGAACCCTCCACTTT
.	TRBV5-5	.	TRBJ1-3	CASSFLWAGSPGNTIYF	TGTGCCAGCAGCTTTTTGTGGGCAGGGTCCCCTGGAAACACCATATATTTT
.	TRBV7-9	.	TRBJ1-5	CASSPYQGGSNQPQHF	TGTGCCAGCAGCCCTTACCAGGGCGGTAGCAATCAGCCCCAGCATTTT
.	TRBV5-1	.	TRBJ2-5	CASSLGPGNQETQYF	TGCGCCAGCAGCTTGGGGCCGGGAAACCAAGAGACCCAGTACTTC
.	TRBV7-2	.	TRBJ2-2	CASAASTGNTGELFF	TGTGCCAGCGCCGCCAGCACGGGGAACACCGGGGAGCTGTTTTTT
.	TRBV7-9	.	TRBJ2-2	CASSLQGIGELFF	TGTGCCAGCAGCTTACAGGGTATCGGGGAGCTGTTTTTT
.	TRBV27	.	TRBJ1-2	CASMNADNYGYTF	TGTGCCAGCATGAATGCAGATAACTATGGCTACACCTTC
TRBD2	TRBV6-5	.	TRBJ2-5	CASGTSGNRAETQYF	TGTGCCAGCGGGACTAGCGGGAATCGTGCAGAGACCCAGTACTTC
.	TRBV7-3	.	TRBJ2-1	CASSSRPLANEQFF	TGTGCCAGCAGCTCGCGTCCCCTAGCAAATGAGCAGTTCTTC
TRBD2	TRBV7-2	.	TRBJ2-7	CASSPSGGISYEQYF	TGTGCCAGCAGCCCCTCGGGAGGCATCTCCTACGAGCAGTACTTC
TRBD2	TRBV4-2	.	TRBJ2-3	CASSPRGTSGRVGPDTQYF	TGTGCCAGCAGCCCAAGAGGCACTAGCGGGAGGGTGGGGCCAGATACGCAGTATTTT
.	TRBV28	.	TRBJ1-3	CASSLITSGGRRNTIYF	TGTGCCAGCAGTTTAATCACATCGGGGGGAAGAAGAAACACCATATATTTT
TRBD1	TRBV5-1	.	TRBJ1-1	CASSFDRGEAFF	TGCGCCAGCAGCTTCGACAGGGGGGAAGCTTTCTTT
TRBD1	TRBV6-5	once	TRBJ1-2	CASSATGNYGYTF	TGTGCCAGCAGCGCGACAGGGAACTATGGCTACACCTTC
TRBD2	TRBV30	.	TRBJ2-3	CAWKGLAGTDTQYF	TGTGCCTGGAAGGGACTAGCGGGCACAGATACGCAGTATTTT
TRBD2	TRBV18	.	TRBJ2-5	CASSPPGSSGVQETQYF	TGTGCCAGCTCACCCCCAGGGAGTAGCGGGGTCCAAGAGACCCAGTACTTC
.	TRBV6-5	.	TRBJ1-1	CASRRRENTEAFF	TGTGCCAGCAGACGGAGAGAGAACACTGAAGCTTTCTTT
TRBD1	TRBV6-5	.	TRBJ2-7	CASRDRAYEQYF	TGTGCCAGCAGGGACAGGGCCTACGAGCAGTACTTC
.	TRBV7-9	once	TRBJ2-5	CASSLARQGETQYF	TGTGCCAGCAGCTTAGCTCGCCAGGGAGAGACCCAGTACTTC